This entry is about one T cell receptor (beta chain). The data originate from a study of cytomegalovirus exposure and HLA in healthy donors. Produced via immunoSEQ multiplex PCR; TCRdb's table is partial and in-frame only. Of about 170,000 clones listed, roughly 86% are singletons. The sample consisted of PBMCs. The sequence was obtained from a man between 18 and 35 years old in good health and CMV-seropositive.

CDR3 amino acids: CASSQLGHTGELFF. The CDR3, as DNA: TGCGCCAGCAGCCAACTAGGGCACACCGGGGAGCTGTTTTTT. The V gene is TRBV5-1, the J gene TRBJ2-2; D may be TRBD2 (5 bases). Germline V gene lookup returns CDR1 SGHRS and CDR2 YFSETQ. CDR3 length: 14 residues. Trimming shortened V by 4 bases and J by 3 bases, and 10 bases separated the two germline ends.